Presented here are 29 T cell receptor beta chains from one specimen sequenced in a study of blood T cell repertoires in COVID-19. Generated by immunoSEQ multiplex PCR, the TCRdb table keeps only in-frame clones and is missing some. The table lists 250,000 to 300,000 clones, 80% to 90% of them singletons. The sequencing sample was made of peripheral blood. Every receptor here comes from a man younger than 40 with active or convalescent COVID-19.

The CDR3 region is CASSSRGFWVAFF. As DNA, the CDR3 is TGTGCCAGCAGTTCACGGGGTTTCTGGGTCGCTTTCTTT. This chain links TRBV28 with TRBJ1-1; no clear D. Germline CDR1 reads MDHEN; CDR2 reads SYDVKM. The CDR3 covers 13 residues. Trimming removed 4 bases from V and 11 bases from J, with 17 bases in between.

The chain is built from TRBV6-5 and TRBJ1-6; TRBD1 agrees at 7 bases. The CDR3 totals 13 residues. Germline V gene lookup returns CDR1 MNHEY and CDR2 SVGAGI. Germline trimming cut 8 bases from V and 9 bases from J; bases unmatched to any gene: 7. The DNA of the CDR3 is TGTGCCAGCGCCTTCTCAGGGGGTTCACCCCTCCACTTT. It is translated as CASAFSGGSPLHF.

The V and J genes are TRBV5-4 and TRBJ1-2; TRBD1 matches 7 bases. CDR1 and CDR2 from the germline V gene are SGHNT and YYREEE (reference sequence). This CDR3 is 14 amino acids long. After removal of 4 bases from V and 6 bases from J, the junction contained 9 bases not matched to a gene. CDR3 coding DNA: TGTGCCAGCAGCATACAGGGGACCCCAGATGGCTACACCTTC. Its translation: CASSIQGTPDGYTF.

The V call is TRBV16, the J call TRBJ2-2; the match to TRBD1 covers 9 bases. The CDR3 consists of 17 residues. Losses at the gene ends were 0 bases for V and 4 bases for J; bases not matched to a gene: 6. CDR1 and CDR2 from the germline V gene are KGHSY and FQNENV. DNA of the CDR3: TGTGCCAGCAGCCAATCTGCACAGGGGGCGAGCACCGGGGAGCTGTTTTTT. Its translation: CASSQSAQGASTGELFF.

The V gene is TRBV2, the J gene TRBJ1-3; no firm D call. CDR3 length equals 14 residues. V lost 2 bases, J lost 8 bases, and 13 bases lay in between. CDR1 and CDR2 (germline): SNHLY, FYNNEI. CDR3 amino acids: CASSERFSLHTIYF. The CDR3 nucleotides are TGTGCCAGCAGTGAAAGATTCTCTCTACACACCATATATTTT. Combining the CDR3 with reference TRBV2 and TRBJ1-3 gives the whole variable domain EPEVTQTPSHQVTQMGQEVILRCVPISNHLYFYWYRQILGQKVEFLVSFYNNEISEKSEIFDDQFSVERPDGSNFTLKIRSTKLEDSAMYFCASSERFSLHTIYFGEGSWLTVV.

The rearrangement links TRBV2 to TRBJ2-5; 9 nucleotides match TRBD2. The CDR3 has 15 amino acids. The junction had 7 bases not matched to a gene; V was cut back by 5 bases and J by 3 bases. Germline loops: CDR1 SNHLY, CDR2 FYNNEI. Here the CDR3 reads CASSRLAGFKETQYF. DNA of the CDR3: TGTGCCAGCAGTAGGCTAGCGGGATTCAAAGAGACCCAGTACTTC.

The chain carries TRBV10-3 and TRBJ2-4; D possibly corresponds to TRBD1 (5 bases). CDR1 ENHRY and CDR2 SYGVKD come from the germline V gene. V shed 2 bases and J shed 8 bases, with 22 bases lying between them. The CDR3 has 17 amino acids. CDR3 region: CAISEGASRLNADIQYF. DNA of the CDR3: TGTGCCATCAGTGAGGGGGCGTCGCGACTCAACGCGGACATTCAGTACTTC.

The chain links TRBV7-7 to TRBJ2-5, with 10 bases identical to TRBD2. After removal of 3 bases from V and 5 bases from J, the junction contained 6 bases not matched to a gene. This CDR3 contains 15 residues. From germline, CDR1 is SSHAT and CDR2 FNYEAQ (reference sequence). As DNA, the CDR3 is TGTGCCAGCAGCTTCCAGCGGGGGGGCCCGGAGACCCAGTACTTC. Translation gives CASSFQRGGPETQYF.

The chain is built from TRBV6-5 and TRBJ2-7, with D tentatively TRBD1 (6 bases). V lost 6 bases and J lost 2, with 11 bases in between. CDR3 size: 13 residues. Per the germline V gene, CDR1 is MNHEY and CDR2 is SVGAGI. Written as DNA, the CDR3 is TGTGCCAGCAGCCCAGGGACACCCTACGAGCAGTACTTC. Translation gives CASSPGTPYEQYF.

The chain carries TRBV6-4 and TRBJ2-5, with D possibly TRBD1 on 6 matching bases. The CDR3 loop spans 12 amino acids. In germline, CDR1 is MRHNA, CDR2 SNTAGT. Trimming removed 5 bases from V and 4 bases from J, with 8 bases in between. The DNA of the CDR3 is TGTGCCAGCAGTAGGGGGAGAGAGACCCAGTACTTC. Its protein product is CASSRGRETQYF.

CDR3 DNA: TGTGCCAGCAGCTTGGCTGACAGGGGACATGAGCAGTTCTTC. Its translation: CASSLADRGHEQFF. The V call is TRBV5-5, the J call TRBJ2-1, with 8 bases that match TRBD1. CDR1 is SGHKS and CDR2 is YYEKEE in the germline V gene (reference sequence). This CDR3 spans 14 amino acids. With 0 bases clipped from V and 8 bases from J, the junction kept 4 bases outside the gene matches.

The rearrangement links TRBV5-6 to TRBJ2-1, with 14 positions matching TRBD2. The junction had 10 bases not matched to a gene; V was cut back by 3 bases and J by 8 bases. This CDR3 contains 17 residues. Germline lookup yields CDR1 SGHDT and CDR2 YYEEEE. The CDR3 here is CASSYPTGTSGGDEQFF. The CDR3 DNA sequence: TGTGCCAGCAGCTACCCTACCGGGACTAGCGGGGGCGATGAGCAGTTCTTC.

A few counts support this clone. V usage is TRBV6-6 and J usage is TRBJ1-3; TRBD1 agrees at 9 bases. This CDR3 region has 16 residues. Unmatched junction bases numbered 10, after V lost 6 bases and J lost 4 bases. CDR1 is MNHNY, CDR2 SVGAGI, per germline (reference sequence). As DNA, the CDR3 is TGTGCCAGCAGGTCCGGGACAGGGAAGTACGGAAACACCATATATTTT. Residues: CASRSGTGKYGNTIYF.

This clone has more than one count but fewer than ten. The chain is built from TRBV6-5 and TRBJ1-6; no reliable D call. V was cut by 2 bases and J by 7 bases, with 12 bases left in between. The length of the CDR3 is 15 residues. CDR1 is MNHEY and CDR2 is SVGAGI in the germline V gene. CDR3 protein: CASSYQRSRNSPLHF. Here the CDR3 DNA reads TGTGCCAGCAGTTACCAGAGGTCTAGGAATTCACCCCTCCACTTT.

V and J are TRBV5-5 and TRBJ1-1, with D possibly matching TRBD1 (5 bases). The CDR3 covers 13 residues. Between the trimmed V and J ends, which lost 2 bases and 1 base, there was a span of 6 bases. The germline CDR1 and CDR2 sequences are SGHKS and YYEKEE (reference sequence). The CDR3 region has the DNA TGTGCCAGCAGCTTTCAGGGGAACACTGAAGCTTTCTTT. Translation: CASSFQGNTEAFF.

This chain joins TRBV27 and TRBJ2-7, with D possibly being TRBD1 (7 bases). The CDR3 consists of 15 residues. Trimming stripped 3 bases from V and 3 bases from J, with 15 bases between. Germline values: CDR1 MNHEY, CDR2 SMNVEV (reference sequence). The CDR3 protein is CASSFRPGGIYEQYF. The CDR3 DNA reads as TGTGCCAGCAGTTTTCGGCCAGGGGGGATCTACGAGCAGTACTTC.

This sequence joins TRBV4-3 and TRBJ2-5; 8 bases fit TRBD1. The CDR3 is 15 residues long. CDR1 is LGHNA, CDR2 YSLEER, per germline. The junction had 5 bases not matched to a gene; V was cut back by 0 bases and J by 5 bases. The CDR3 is CASSQDRGRMETQYF. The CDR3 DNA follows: TGCGCCAGCAGCCAAGACAGGGGGCGCATGGAGACCCAGTACTTC.

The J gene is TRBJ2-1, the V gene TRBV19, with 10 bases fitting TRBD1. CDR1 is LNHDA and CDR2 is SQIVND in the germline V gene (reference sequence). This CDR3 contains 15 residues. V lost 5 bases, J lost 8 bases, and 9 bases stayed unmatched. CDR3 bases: TGTGCCAGTAGTCCCCCCGGGACAGGGGTTTATGAGCAGTTCTTC. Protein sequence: CASSPPGTGVYEQFF.

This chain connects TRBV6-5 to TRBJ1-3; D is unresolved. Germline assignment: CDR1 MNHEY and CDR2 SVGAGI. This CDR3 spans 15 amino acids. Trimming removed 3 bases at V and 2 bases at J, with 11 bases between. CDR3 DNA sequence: TGTGCCAGCAGTTATGAGGGATCGGCTGGAAACACCATATATTTT. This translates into CASSYEGSAGNTIYF.

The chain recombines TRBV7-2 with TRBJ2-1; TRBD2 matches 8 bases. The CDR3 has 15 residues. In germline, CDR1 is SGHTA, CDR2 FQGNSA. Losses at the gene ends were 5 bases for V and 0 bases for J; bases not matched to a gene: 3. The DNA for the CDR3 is TGTGCCAGCAGCCCAGCGGGGGCCTCCTACAATGAGCAGTTCTTC. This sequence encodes CASSPAGASYNEQFF.

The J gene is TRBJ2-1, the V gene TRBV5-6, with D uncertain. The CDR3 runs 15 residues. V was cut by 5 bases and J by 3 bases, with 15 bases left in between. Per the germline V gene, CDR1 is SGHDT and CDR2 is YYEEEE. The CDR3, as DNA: TGTGCCAGCAGTCATCCGGCTAGGTACTACAATGAGCAGTTCTTC. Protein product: CASSHPARYYNEQFF.

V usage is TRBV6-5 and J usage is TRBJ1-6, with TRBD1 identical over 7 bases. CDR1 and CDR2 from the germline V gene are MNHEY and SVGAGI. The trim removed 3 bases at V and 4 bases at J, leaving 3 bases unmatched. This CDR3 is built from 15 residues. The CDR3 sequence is CASSYSGGYNSPLHF. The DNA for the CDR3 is TGTGCCAGCAGTTATTCAGGGGGATATAATTCACCCCTCCACTTT.

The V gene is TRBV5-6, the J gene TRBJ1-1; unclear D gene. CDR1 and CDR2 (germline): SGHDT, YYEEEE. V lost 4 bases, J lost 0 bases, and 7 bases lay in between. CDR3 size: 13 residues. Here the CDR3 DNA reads TGTGCCAGCAGCCCTAACTTGAACACTGAAGCTTTCTTT. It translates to CASSPNLNTEAFF.

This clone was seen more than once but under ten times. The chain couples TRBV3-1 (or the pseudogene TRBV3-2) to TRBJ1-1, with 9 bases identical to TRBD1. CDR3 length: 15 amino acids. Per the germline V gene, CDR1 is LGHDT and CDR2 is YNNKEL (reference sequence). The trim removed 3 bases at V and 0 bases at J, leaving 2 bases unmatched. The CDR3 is CASSHGQGLNTEAFF. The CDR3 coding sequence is TGTGCCAGCAGCCATGGACAGGGGCTGAACACTGAAGCTTTCTTT.

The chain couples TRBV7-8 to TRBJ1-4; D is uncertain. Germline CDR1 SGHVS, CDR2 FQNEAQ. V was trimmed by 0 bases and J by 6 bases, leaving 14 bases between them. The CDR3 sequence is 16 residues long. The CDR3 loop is CASSLALDNRDEKLFF. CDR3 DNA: TGTGCCAGCAGCTTAGCGCTTGATAATCGGGATGAAAAACTGTTTTTT.

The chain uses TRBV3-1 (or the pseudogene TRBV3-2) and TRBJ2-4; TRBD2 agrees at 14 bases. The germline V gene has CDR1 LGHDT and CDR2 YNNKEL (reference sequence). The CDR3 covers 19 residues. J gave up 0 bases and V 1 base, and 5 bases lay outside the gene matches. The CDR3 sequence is CASSQGLAGGLLAKNIQYF. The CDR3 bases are TGTGCCAGCAGCCAAGGACTAGCGGGGGGGCTGCTAGCCAAAAACATTCAGTACTTC.

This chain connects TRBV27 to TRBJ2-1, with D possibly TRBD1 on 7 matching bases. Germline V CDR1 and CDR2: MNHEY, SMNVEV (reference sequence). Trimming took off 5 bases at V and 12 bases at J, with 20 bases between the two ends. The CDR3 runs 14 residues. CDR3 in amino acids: CASSPRGDLRGQFF. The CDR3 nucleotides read TGTGCCAGCAGTCCCAGGGGGGATCTTCGGGGGCAGTTCTTC.

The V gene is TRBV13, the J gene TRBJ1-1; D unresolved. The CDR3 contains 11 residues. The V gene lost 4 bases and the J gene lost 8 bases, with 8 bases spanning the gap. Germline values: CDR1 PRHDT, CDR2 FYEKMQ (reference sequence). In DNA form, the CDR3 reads TGTGCCAGCAGCTGGCAGATAGAAGCTTTCTTT. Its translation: CASSWQIEAFF.

The DNA of the CDR3 is TGTGCTAGTGAAGGCCAGGGTACCTACAATGAGCAGTTCTTC. Translation gives CASEGQGTYNEQFF. This sequence joins TRBV12-5 and TRBJ2-1; possible D gene TRBD1, 5 bases. There are 14 residues in the CDR3. The V gene's germline CDR1 is LGHNT and CDR2 FRNRAP. The V and J ends lost 7 bases and 2 bases respectively, with 12 bases between them.